These T cell receptor beta chains were read from a single sample in a study of T cells in Graves' hyperthyroidism and ophthalmopathy. TCRdb itself ran the multiplex PCR reads through MiXCR, one entry per CDR3 protein. This table holds about 350,000 distinct CDR3 sequences, around a sixth found once. The sample taken for sequencing was blood. Receptors were obtained from a woman in her thirties or forties with Graves' ophthalmopathy. Both conserved end residues are part of each CDR3. Each record gives: clone size, V gene, J gene, CDR3 protein. Some rows have no size entry. The others give once, few or many, or a class for an expanded clone.

size: many; V: TRBV2; J: TRBJ1-5; CDR3: CASSGHPWKTGGGNQPQHF
size: many; V: TRBV19; J: TRBJ1-5; CDR3: CATRRENQPQHF
size: many; V: TRBV7-9; J: TRBJ1-2; CDR3: CASSLGGQQWYGYTF
size: many; V: TRBV27; J: TRBJ2-7; CDR3: CASTSPGTGSMEQYF
size: few; V: TRBV9; J: TRBJ1-2; CDR3: CASSHPRQRGLYGYTF
size: many; V: TRBV28; J: TRBJ2-7; CDR3: CASSFGPPYEQYF
size: many; V: TRBV7-8; J: TRBJ2-7; CDR3: CASSAFIGGNEQYF
size: many; V: TRBV7-3; J: TRBJ2-5; CDR3: CASSSQESETQYF
size: many; V: TRBV5-1; J: TRBJ2-5; CDR3: CASSLPLAGPYQETQYF
size: many; V: TRBV5-6; J: TRBJ2-5; CDR3: CASSLASGRSGQETQYF
size: NA; V: TRBV7-2; J: TRBJ1-1; CDR3: CASSLAGSSTEAFF
size: many; V: TRBV3-1; J: TRBJ2-7; CDR3: CASSQFGRGRDEQYF
size: many; V: TRBV13; J: TRBJ2-7; CDR3: CASSLGRAGPVEQYF
size: NA; V: TRBV5-1; J: TRBJ2-7; CDR3: CASGSTGDGNEQYF
size: many; V: TRBV7-9; J: TRBJ2-5; CDR3: CASSLIRDRGQETQYF
size: many; V: TRBV19; J: TRBJ2-5; CDR3: CASRGGNADQETQYF
size: many; V: TRBV12-3/TRBV12-4; J: TRBJ1-1; CDR3: CASSLAWKFNTEAFF
size: NA; V: TRBV5-6; J: TRBJ2-4; CDR3: CASRAWGSQNIQYF
size: many; V: TRBV28; J: TRBJ2-7; CDR3: CASSPGFTYEQYF
size: many; V: TRBV5-1; J: TRBJ2-7; CDR3: CASSRAEERYEQYF
size: many; V: TRBV19; J: TRBJ2-7; CDR3: CASSSLSQTVYEQYF
size: many; V: TRBV18; J: TRBJ1-1; CDR3: CASSPNTGRGAAFF
size: many; V: TRBV6-2/TRBV6-3; J: TRBJ2-5; CDR3: CASSLPNRPSGQQETQYF
size: many; V: TRBV9; J: TRBJ2-5; CDR3: CASSALTGQAETQYF
size: many; V: TRBV28; J: TRBJ1-1; CDR3: CASSLAGQMNTEAFF
size: many; V: TRBV6-5; J: TRBJ2-7; CDR3: CASRQRIDTYEQYF
size: many; V: TRBV6-5; J: TRBJ1-5; CDR3: CASSYPGEGGNQPQHF